The clone carrying this TCR beta chain was detected only a few times. Its specificity is not known. These data are taken from a study of beta chain features in type 1 diabetes. Overall study findings and caveats: Across all four CD4+ subsets, people with type 1 diabetes showed modestly shorter TCRB CDR3s.

V lost 4 bases and J lost 1, with 11 bases in between. There are 14 residues in the CDR3. Germline lookup yields CDR1 LNHDA and CDR2 SQIVND (reference sequence). Expressed TCRB transcripts were sequenced after all isolated RNA was converted to cDNA. TCRdb's copy holds only in-frame clones and misses some; the assay was immunoSEQ multiplex PCR. This sample yields around 600,000 clones, of which roughly an eighth are seen a single time; more than 0.1% belongs to the top ten. The TCR sequence derives from a man under 40 with type 1 diabetes. The rearrangement links TRBV19 to TRBJ2-7; D not resolved. The sample consisted of naive CD4+ T cells from blood. CDR3 sequence: CASSSSVPSYEQYF. For the CDR3, the DNA is TGTGCCAGTAGTAGCTCGGTGCCGTCCTACGAGCAGTACTTC.